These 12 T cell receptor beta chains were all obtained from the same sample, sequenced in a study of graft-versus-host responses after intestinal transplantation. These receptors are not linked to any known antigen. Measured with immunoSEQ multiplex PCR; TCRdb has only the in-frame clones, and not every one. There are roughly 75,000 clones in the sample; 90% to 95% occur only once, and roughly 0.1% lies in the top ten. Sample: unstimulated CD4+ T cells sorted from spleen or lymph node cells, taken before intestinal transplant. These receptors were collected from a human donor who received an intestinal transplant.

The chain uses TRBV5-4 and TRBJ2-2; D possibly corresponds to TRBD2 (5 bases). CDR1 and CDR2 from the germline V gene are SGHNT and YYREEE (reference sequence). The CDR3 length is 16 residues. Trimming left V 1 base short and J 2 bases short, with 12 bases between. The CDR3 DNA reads TGTGCCAGCAGCTTGTCGGCGGGCCTCAACACCGGGGAGCTGTTTTTT. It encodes CASSLSAGLNTGELFF.

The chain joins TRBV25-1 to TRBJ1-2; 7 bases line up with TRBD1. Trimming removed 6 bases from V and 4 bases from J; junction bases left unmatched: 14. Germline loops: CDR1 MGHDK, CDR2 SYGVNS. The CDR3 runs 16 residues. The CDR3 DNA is TGTGCCAGCAGCCCAGGGGGTGATACAGGCCTCTATGGCTACACCTTC. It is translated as CASSPGGDTGLYGYTF.

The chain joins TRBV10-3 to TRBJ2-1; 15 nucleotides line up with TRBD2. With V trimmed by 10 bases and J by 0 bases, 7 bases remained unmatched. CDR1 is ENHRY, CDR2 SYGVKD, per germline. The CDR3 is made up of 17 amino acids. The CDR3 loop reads CATSGLAGGSSYNEQFF. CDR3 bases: TGTGCCACGTCGGGACTAGCGGGGGGCAGCTCCTACAATGAGCAGTTCTTC.

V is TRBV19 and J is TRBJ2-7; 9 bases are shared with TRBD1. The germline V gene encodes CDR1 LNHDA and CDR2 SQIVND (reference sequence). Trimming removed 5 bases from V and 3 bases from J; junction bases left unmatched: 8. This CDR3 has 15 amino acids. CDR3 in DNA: TGTGCCAGTAGTGTTCAGGGACAGGGAAACTACGAGCAGTACTTC. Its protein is CASSVQGQGNYEQYF.

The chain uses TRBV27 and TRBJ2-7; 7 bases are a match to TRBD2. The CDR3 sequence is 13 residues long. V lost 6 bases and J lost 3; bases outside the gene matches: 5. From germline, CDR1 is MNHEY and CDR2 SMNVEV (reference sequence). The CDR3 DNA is TGTGCCAGCAGACCGGGACTAAACTACGAGCAGTACTTC. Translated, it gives CASRPGLNYEQYF.

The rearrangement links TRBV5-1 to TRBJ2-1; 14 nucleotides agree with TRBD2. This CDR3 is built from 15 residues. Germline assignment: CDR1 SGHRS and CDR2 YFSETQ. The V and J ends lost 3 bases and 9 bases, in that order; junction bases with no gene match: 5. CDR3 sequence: CASSSGTSGGREQFF. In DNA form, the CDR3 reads TGCGCCAGCAGCTCAGGGACTAGCGGGGGTCGTGAGCAGTTCTTC.

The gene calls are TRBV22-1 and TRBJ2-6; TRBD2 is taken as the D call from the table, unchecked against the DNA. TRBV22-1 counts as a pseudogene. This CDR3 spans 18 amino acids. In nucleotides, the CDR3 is TGTCCTGGGAGTCAAAAACGAAGCGAACAAAGTCGGGCCAACGTCCTGACTTTC. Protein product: CPGSQKRSEQSRANVLTF.

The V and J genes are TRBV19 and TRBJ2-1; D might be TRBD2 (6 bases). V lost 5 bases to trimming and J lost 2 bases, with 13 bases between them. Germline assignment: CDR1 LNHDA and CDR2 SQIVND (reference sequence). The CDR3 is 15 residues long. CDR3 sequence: CASSPLAKTYNEQFF. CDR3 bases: TGTGCCAGTAGTCCCCTAGCGAAGACCTACAATGAGCAGTTCTTC.

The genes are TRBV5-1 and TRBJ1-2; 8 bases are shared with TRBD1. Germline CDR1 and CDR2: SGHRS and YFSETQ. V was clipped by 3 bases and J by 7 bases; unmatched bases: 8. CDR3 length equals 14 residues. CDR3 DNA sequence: TGCGCCAGCAGCTCGGATCAGGGGGCAGGTGGCTACACCTTC. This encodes CASSSDQGAGGYTF.

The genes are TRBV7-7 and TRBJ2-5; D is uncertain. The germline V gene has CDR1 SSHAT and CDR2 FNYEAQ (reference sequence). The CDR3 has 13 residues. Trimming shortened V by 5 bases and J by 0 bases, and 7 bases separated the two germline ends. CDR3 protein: CASSPSDQETQYF. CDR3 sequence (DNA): TGTGCCAGCAGCCCGTCCGACCAAGAGACCCAGTACTTC. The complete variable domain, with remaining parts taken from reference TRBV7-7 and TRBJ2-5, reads GAGVSQSPRYKVTKRGQDVTLRCDPISSHATLYWYQQALGQGPEFLTYFNYEAQPDKSGLPSDRFSAERPEGSISTLTIQRTEQRDSAMYRCASSPSDQETQYFGPGTRLLVL.

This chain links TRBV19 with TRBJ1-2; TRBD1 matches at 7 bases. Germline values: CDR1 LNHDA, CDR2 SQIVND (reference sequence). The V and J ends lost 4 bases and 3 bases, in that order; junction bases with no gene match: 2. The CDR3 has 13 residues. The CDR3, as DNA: TGTGCCAGTAGTACCGGGACAGACTATGGCTACACCTTC. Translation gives CASSTGTDYGYTF.

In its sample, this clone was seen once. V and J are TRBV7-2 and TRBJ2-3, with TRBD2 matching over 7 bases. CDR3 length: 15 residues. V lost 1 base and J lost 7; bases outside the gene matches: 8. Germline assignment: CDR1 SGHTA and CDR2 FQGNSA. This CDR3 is CASSLGGPGGNTQYF. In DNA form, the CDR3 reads TGTGCCAGCAGCTTAGGTGGGCCGGGAGGAAATACGCAGTATTTT.